This T cell receptor beta chain was sequenced for a study of OX40 agonist ivuxolimab in advanced cancers. In the case of this clone: Its antigen is still unknown.

The study's findings and limits: Both CD4+ and CD8+ T cell populations in blood had undergone clonal expansion by week 6 at 0.1 to 3.0 mg/kg.

Here immunoSEQ multiplex PCR was the method, and the copy in TCRdb shows in-frame clones only, minus some. Of 70,000 to 95,000 clones listed, around nine tenths were seen once; the top ten hold roughly 3%. The source was CD4+ or CD8+ T cells sorted from blood, collected in a trial of the OX40 agonist ivuxolimab. The clonotype comes from an adult with an advanced solid tumor such as melanoma, head and neck, liver or kidney cancer.

As DNA, the CDR3 is TGTGCCAGGACTGGAAACACCATATATTTT. This codes for CARTGNTIYF. This sequence joins TRBV9 and TRBJ1-3; no firm D call. Germline V CDR1 and CDR2: SGDLS, YYNGEE. There are 10 residues in the CDR3. Trimming took off 8 bases at V and 2 bases at J, with 2 bases between the two ends.